This T cell receptor (beta chain) was profiled in a study of blood T cell repertoires in COVID-19. The wider study: COVID-19 samples collected from the United States, Italy and Spain covered acute and convalescent phases.

Losses at the gene ends were 5 bases for V and 2 bases for J; bases not matched to a gene: 12. The CDR3 covers 16 residues. Germline V CDR1 and CDR2: SGHAT, FQNNGV. Method: immunoSEQ multiplex PCR; TCRdb's copy keeps in-frame clones and lacks some. The sample has 68,000 or so clones; about 90% are singletons. The specimen was peripheral blood. The rearrangement joins TRBV11-2 to TRBJ2-7, with 7 bases that match TRBD1. This TCR was sampled from a human donor in a cohort sampled during active COVID-19. CDR3 sequence (DNA): TGTGCCAGCAGCCCTGTACCGGGACAGAGGGCCTACGAGCAGTACTTC. Translated, it gives CASSPVPGQRAYEQYF.